Each of the 13 T cell receptor beta chains below was sequenced from the same sample in a study of cytomegalovirus exposure and HLA in healthy donors. This PCR relied on a set of 60 Vbeta primers and 13 Jbeta primers. Sequencing used immunoSEQ multiplex PCR; TCRdb keeps in-frame clones, though not all of them. Of fewer than 40,000 clones in the sample, roughly 85% were seen once. The sequenced sample consisted of PBMCs. Receptors originate from a woman aged 40 to 50 in good health and CMV-seropositive.

The chain joins TRBV27 to TRBJ2-5; 8 positions agree with TRBD2. Trimming removed 5 bases from V and 6 bases from J; junction bases left unmatched: 17. CDR3 length: 17 residues. Germline values: CDR1 MNHEY, CDR2 SMNVEV (reference sequence). The CDR3 loop reads CASSPLGGGKISQTQYF. The CDR3 DNA reads as TGTGCCAGCAGTCCCCTTGGCGGGGGGAAAATTTCGCAGACCCAGTACTTC.

This clone was seen a handful of times. This chain uses TRBV19 with TRBJ1-3; unclear D gene. The CDR3 has 14 residues. V was pared by 5 bases and J by 3 bases, with 11 bases between. In germline, CDR1 is LNHDA, CDR2 SQIVND (reference sequence). Here the CDR3 DNA reads TGTGCCAGTAGTTCGCTCGCGCTTGGAAACACCATATATTTT. This codes for CASSSLALGNTIYF.

The V and J genes are TRBV5-6 and TRBJ1-3; 7 bases match TRBD1. This CDR3 comprises 16 residues. The V and J ends lost 3 bases and 2 bases, in that order; junction bases with no gene match: 8. Germline V gives CDR1 SGHDT, CDR2 YYEEEE. The CDR3 region has the DNA TGTGCCAGCAGCTGGGGTCGACAGGGACCTGGAAACACCATATATTTT. This sequence encodes CASSWGRQGPGNTIYF.

The chain uses TRBV7-2 and TRBJ1-2, with a possible D match to TRBD1 (5 bases). The germline V gene encodes CDR1 SGHTA and CDR2 FQGNSA. The V and J ends lost 8 bases and 9 bases respectively, with 19 bases between them. The CDR3 is 13 amino acids. CDR3 residues: CASDKPQGGSYTF. The CDR3 region has the DNA TGTGCCAGCGACAAACCTCAGGGCGGGAGCTACACCTTC.

This rearrangement joins TRBV11-2 to TRBJ2-7; 7 positions agree with TRBD1. The V segment lost 1 base and the J segment 5 bases; nucleotides outside the gene matches: 2. CDR1 SGHAT and CDR2 FQNNGV come from the germline V gene. The CDR3 covers 13 residues. As DNA, the CDR3 is TGTGCCAGCAGCTTAGTTGACAGGGACGAGCAGTACTTC. This sequence encodes CASSLVDRDEQYF.

V and J are TRBV6-6 and TRBJ1-5; D is ambiguous. The CDR3 extends over 14 amino acids. The V end was cut by 0 bases, the J end by 8 bases, with 11 bases between. Germline V lookup: CDR1 MNHNY, CDR2 SVGAGI (reference sequence). The CDR3 sequence is CASSYSTEVKPQHF. As DNA, the CDR3 is TGTGCCAGCAGTTACTCTACTGAGGTTAAGCCCCAGCATTTT.

The chain recombines TRBV25-1 with TRBJ1-3; D is possibly TRBD1 (5 bases). CDR1 is MGHDK, CDR2 SYGVNS, per germline. The CDR3 runs to 14 residues. V lost 4 bases, J lost 5 bases, and 12 bases lay in between. Here the CDR3 reads CASSAPTVRNTIYF. The CDR3, as DNA: TGTGCCAGCAGTGCCCCGACAGTCAGAAACACCATATATTTT. The full variable domain, with the rest looked up from reference TRBV25-1 and TRBJ1-3, is EADIYQTPRYLVIGTGKKITLECSQTMGHDKMYWYQQDPGMELHLIHYSYGVNSTEKGDLSSESTVSRIRTEHFPLTLESARPSHTSQYLCASSAPTVRNTIYFGEGSWLTVV.

This clone was recorded only once. The rearrangement joins TRBV4-2 to TRBJ2-2; 7 bases are shared with TRBD2. CDR1 LGHNA and CDR2 YNFKEQ come from the germline V gene. The CDR3 consists of 15 residues. V lost 1 base, J lost 6 bases, and 5 bases stayed unmatched. The CDR3 protein is CASSQALAEAGELFF. The CDR3 DNA reads as TGTGCCAGCAGCCAAGCTCTAGCGGAGGCCGGGGAGCTGTTTTTT.

By its share, this clone is hyperexpanded. This chain joins TRBV18 and TRBJ1-1; D is unresolved. This CDR3 contains 14 residues. Trimming removed 1 base at V and 1 base at J, with 7 bases between. Germline CDR1 is KGHSH and CDR2 is LQKENI. The CDR3 sequence is CASSPRGRNTEAFF. Here the CDR3 DNA reads TGTGCCAGCTCACCACGCGGGAGGAACACTGAAGCTTTCTTT.

The chain is built from TRBV10-2 and TRBJ1-3; D is ambiguous. Trimming removed 7 bases from V and 0 bases from J, with 10 bases in between. There are 14 residues in the CDR3. Germline CDR1 and CDR2: WSHSY and SAAADI. CDR3 sequence (DNA): TGCGCCAGCACATCGGGTAACTCTGGAAACACCATATATTTT. This encodes CASTSGNSGNTIYF.

This sequence joins TRBV28 and TRBJ1-1; D is uncertain. The germline gives CDR1 MDHEN, CDR2 SYDVKM. V gave up 5 bases and J gave up 5 bases, with 15 bases separating them. CDR3 length: 14 residues. CDR3 DNA sequence: TGTGCCAGCAGTCTGGGAGCTCGAGGGACTGAAGCTTTCTTT. Translated, it gives CASSLGARGTEAFF.

This rearrangement joins TRBV7-2 to TRBJ2-5; 9 bases are a match to TRBD2. J gave up 5 bases and V 1 base, and 5 bases lay outside the gene matches. CDR3 size: 15 residues. The germline gives CDR1 SGHTA, CDR2 FQGNSA. The CDR3 loop reads CASSLEGLASETQYF. As DNA, the CDR3 is TGTGCCAGCAGCTTAGAGGGACTAGCTTCCGAGACCCAGTACTTC.

This clone was recorded once. V gene TRBV30 combines with J gene TRBJ2-7, with 9 bases fitting TRBD1. Looked up from germline, CDR1 is GTSNPN and CDR2 is SVGIG (reference sequence). V gave up 2 bases and J gave up 5 bases; unmatched junction bases: 4. The CDR3 loop spans 13 amino acids. The CDR3 sequence is CAWSRQGGHEQYF. The CDR3 DNA follows: TGTGCCTGGAGTCGACAGGGGGGCCACGAGCAGTACTTC.